This T cell receptor beta chain was identified during a study of response to subunit inactivated influenza vaccine. Notes on the study in general: It was suggested by the authors that few new T cells are recruited by each seasonal influenza vaccination.

A remark on this clonotype: Its target is not known.

TCRdb redid the calling of the RT-PCR reads with MiXCR, one entry per CDR3 protein. The sample records roughly 780,000 distinct CDR3 sequences, approximately 18% being singletons. V lost 4 bases and J 2 bases, leaving 17 bases between the germline ends. The CDR3 is 16 amino acids. Germline V gives CDR1 SGHTA, CDR2 FQGNSA. The chain employs TRBV7-2 and TRBJ2-5; D gene unclear. The specimen comprised PBMCs from blood, sampled 4 to 6 days after vaccination. The source of this sequence is a man aged 50-60 years who received an inactivated influenza vaccine. The DNA of the CDR3 is TGTGCCAGCAGCTCCGGGCTCCGACCTAAGCAAGAGACCCAGTACTTC. Its protein product is CASSSGLRPKQETQYF. The whole variable domain, filled in from reference TRBV7-2 and TRBJ2-5, reads GAGVSQSPSNKVTEKGKDVELRCDPISGHTALYWYRQSLGQGLEFLIYFQGNSAPDKSGLPSDRFSAERTGGSVSTLTIQRTQQEDSAVYLCASSSGLRPKQETQYFGPGTRLLVL.